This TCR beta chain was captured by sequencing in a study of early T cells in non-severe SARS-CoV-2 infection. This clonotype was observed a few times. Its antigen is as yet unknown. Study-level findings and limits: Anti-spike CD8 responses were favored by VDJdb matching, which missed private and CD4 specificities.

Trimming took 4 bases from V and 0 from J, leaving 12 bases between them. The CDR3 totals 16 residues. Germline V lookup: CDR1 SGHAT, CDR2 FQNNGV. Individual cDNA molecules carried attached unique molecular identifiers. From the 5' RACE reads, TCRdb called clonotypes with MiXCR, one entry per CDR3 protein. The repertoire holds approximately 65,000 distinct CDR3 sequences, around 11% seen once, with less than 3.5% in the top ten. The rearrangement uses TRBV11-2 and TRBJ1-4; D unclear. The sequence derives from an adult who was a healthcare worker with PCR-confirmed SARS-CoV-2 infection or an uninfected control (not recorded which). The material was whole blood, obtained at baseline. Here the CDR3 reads CASSSRPSPTNEKLFF. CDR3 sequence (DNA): TGTGCCAGCAGCTCCCGACCTTCCCCAACTAATGAAAAACTGTTTTTT.